This T cell receptor beta chain was identified during a study of T cells in Graves' hyperthyroidism and ophthalmopathy. Notes on the study in general: Stable hyperthyroidism was separated from ophthalmopathy by a model based on 13 V-J features.

Germline assignment: CDR1 SGHTA and CDR2 FQGNSA. The J segment lost 1 base and the V segment lost 5 bases, leaving 4 bases of the junction unmatched. CDR3 length equals 15 residues. Regarding this clonotype: What it recognizes is unknown.

Around 10 ml fresh peripheral blood yielded the PBMCs. RNA transcripts yielded amplified TCR beta CDR3 regions. In the first-round RT-PCR of the TCR CDR3, the HTBI primer set was used. TCRdb fed the multiplex PCR reads into MiXCR, producing one record per CDR3 protein. The data show over 200,000 distinct CDR3 sequences, with around 18% seen just once and approximately 40% held by the top ten. The receptor comes from a man in his forties or fifties with Graves' hyperthyroidism. This chain joins TRBV7-2 and TRBJ1-1; TRBD1 aligns across 10 bases. Sample: blood. As DNA, the CDR3 is TGTGCCAGCAGCACCAGACAGGGGGCGAACACTGAAGCTTTCTTT. Its translation is CASSTRQGANTEAFF.